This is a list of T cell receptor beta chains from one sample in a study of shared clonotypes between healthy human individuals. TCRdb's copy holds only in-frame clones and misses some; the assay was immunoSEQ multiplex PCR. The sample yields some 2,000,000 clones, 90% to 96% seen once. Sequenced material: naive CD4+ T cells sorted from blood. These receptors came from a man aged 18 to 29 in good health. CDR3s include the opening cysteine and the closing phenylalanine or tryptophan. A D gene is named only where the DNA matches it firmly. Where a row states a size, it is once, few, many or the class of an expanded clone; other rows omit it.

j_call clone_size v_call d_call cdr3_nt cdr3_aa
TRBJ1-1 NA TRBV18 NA TGTGCCAGCTCACCAGTGGTCGAAGGGACTGAAGCTTTCTTT CASSPVVEGTEAFF
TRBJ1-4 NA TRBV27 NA TGTGCCAGCAGTTCACCCAAAGAAAAACTGTTTTTT CASSSPKEKLFF
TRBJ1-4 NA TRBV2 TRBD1 TGTGCCAGCAGTCCCGGACAGGGGGGGAATGAAAAACTGTTTTTT CASSPGQGGNEKLFF
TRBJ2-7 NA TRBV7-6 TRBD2 TGTGCCAGCAGCTATGTGAGCGGGGAATCCTACGAGCAGTACTTC CASSYVSGESYEQYF
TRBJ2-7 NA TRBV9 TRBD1 TGTGCCAGCAGCGTAGGGGGGACAGGGAGCCACGAGCAGTACTTC CASSVGGTGSHEQYF
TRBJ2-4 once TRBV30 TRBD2 TGTGCCTGGGGTAAGAGGGCTAGCGGGCCACGAGACAAAAACATTCAGTACTTC CAWGKRASGPRDKNIQYF
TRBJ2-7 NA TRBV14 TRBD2 TGTGCCAGCAGCCAAGGAGGGGGCTTAACTAGCGGGAGTACCTACGAGCAGTACTTC CASSQGGGLTSGSTYEQYF
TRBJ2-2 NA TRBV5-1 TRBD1 TGCGCCAGCAGCTCTTCGACAGGGTCGAACACCGGGGAGCTGTTTTTT CASSSSTGSNTGELFF
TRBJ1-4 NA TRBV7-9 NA TGTGCCAGCAGCTTAGCGCGAGGGACGGCGAATGAAAAACTGTTTTTT CASSLARGTANEKLFF
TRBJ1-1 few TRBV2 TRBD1 TGTGCCAGCAGTGAAGGGGCACTCACAGGGGTGAACACTGAAGCTTTCTTT CASSEGALTGVNTEAFF
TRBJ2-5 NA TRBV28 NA TGTGCCAGCAAACTGACGGGACGGGTTGAGACCCAGTACTTC CASKLTGRVETQYF
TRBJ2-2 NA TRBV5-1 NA TGCGCCAGCAGCATGTCGACCAGCACCACCGGGGAGCTGTTTTTT CASSMSTSTTGELFF
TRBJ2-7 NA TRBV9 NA TGTGCCAGCAGCGTAGGGGGTCTCACCCTCGAGCAGTACTTC CASSVGGLTLEQYF
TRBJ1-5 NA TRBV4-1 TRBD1 TGCGCCAGCAGCCAAGATGGGACAGGGCGACGCAATCAGCCCCAGCATTTT CASSQDGTGRRNQPQHF
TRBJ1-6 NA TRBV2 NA TGTGCCAGCAAGCCCGACACCTATAATTCACCCCTCCACTTT CASKPDTYNSPLHF
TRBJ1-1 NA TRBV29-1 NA TGCAGCGTTGAACGGGTCTTAATCGCTGAAGCTTTCTTT CSVERVLIAEAFF
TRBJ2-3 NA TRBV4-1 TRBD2 TGCGCCAGCAGCCATCTACCGGGACTAGCGGGAGCAGGGGATACGCAGTATTTT CASSHLPGLAGAGDTQYF
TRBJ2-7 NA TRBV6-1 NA TGTGCCAGCACCAGGTTCGGAGGGGAGCAGTACTTC CASTRFGGEQYF
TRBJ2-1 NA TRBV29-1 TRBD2 TGCAGCGTTGAAGTGGTGCGCGGGAGGGCCTACAATGAGCAGTTCTTC CSVEVVRGRAYNEQFF
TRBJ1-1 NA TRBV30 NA TGTGCCTGGGTCCAGTTCACTGAAGCTTTCTTT CAWVQFTEAFF
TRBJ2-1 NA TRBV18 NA TGTGCCAGCTCACCACCAGGAGGGGACGAGCAGTTCTTC CASSPPGGDEQFF
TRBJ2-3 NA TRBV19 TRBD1 TGTGCCAGTAGTAGAAACCCGGGACAGGGCACAGATACGCAGTATTTT CASSRNPGQGTDTQYF
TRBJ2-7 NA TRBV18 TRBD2 TGTGCCAGCTCACGCGGCGGGGGTACCTACGAGCAGTACTTC CASSRGGGTYEQYF
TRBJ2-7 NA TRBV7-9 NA TGTGCCAGCAGCTTACCCAGGGTTTCAGGCTCCTACGAGCAGTACTTC CASSLPRVSGSYEQYF
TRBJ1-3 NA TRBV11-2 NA TGTGCCAGCAGCTTAGATCACCCGCGGGGACCTGGAAACACCATATATTTT CASSLDHPRGPGNTIYF
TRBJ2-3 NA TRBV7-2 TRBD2 TGTGCCAGCAGCAGACGCACCGGGACTAGGGGAACGGATACGCAGTATTTT CASSRRTGTRGTDTQYF
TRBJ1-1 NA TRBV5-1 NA TGCGCCAGCAGAGGGATCGGAGAAGGGACTGAAGCTTTCTTT CASRGIGEGTEAFF
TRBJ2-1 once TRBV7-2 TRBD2 TGTGCCAGCAGCTTAGTAAGCCTAGCGGGGAATGAGCAGTTCTTC CASSLVSLAGNEQFF
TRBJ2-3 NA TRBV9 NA TGTGCCAGCAGCGTAGGGCAGCTCACAGATACGCAGTATTTT CASSVGQLTDTQYF
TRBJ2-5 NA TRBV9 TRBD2 TGTGCCAGCAGCGTAGGGACTAGCGGGGGGGCGCGGGAGACCCAGTACTTC CASSVGTSGGARETQYF
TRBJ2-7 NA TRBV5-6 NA TGTGCCAGCAGCTTGCTCCAGGTCCACTCCTACGAGCAGTACTTC CASSLLQVHSYEQYF
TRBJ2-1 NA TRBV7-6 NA TGTGCCAGCAGCTTAGCAGGGTTCTACAATGAGCAGTTCTTC CASSLAGFYNEQFF
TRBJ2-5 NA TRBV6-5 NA TGTGCCAGCAGACCTCTAGTACAAGAGACCCAGTACTTC CASRPLVQETQYF
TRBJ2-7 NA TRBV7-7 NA TGTGCTAGCAGCCCAGACATCTCCTACGAGCAGTACTTC CASSPDISYEQYF
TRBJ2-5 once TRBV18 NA TGTGCCAGCTCTCCCAGACAGCAAGAGACCCAGTACTTC CASSPRQQETQYF
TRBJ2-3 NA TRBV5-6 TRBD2 TGTGCCAGCAGCTTTGGGCTAGCGGGGACCACAGATACGCAGTATTTT CASSFGLAGTTDTQYF
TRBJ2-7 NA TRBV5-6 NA TGTGCCAGCAGCTTGGTCCCCTACGAGCAGTACTTC CASSLVPYEQYF
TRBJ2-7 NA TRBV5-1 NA TGCGCCAGCAGCTTGGCTGGGGCGAGGGGCTACGAGCAGTACTTC CASSLAGARGYEQYF
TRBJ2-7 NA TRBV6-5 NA TGTGCCAGCAGTTACGAGGTTAGCTCCTACGAGCAGTACTTC CASSYEVSSYEQYF
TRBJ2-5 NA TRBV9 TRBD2 TGTGCCAGCAGCGTAACGGGACTAGCGGGAGTAGAGACCCAGTACTTC CASSVTGLAGVETQYF
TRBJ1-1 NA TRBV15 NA TGTGCCACCAGCGACAGCGGGGGGTGGAGGGGATATTACACTGAAGCTTTCTTT CATSDSGGWRGYYTEAFF
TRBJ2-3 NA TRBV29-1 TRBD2 TGCAGCGTTGATAGCGGGAGTTTCACAGATACGCAGTATTTT CSVDSGSFTDTQYF
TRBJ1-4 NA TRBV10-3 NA TGTGCCATCAGTGCAGGGTTACGCGAAAAACTGTTTTTT CAISAGLREKLFF
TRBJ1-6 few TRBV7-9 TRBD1 TGTGCCAGCAGCCGAACAGGGGTAGATTCACCCCTCCACTTT CASSRTGVDSPLHF
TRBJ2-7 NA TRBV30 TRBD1 TGTGCAACGACCCGGGACAGAACCTACGAGCAGTACTTC CATTRDRTYEQYF
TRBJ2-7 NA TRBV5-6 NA TGTGCCAGCAGCCTCCGGGGGGAGCAGTACTTC CASSLRGEQYF
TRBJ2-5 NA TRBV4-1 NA TGCGCCAGCAGCCAAGATCCCGGGGCTCGGGAGACCCAGTACTTC CASSQDPGARETQYF
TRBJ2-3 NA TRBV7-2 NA TGTGCCAGCAGCTGGCAGACTAGCACAGATACGCAGTATTTT CASSWQTSTDTQYF
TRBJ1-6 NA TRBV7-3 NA TGTGCCAGCAGCCCGACAGGCTCCTATAATTCACCCCTCCACTTT CASSPTGSYNSPLHF
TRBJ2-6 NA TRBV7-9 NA TGTGCCAGCAGCCCCCGTGGGGCTGGGGCCAACGTCCTGACTTTC CASSPRGAGANVLTF
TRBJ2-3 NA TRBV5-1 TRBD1 TGCGCCAGCAGCTTGGGGGACAGCCTTATTCGCACAGATACGCAGTATTTT CASSLGDSLIRTDTQYF
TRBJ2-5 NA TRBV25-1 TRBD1 TGTGCCAGCAGTGAAGGACAGGTACAAGAGACCCAGTACTTC CASSEGQVQETQYF
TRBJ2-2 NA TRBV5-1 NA TGCGCCAGCAGCAAACTAGGGGGAAGAGGCACCGGGGAGCTGTTTTTT CASSKLGGRGTGELFF